These T cell receptor beta chains were read from a single sample in a study of early T cells in non-severe SARS-CoV-2 infection. TCRdb ran MiXCR on the 5' RACE reads and lists one entry per CDR3 protein. The sample holds about 61,000 distinct CDR3 sequences; around 12% are singletons and the top ten take approximately 1.1%. Sequencing used whole blood, obtained at baseline. The receptors come from an adult who was a healthcare worker with PCR-confirmed SARS-CoV-2 infection or an uninfected control (not recorded which). The donor label of this sample is uncertain. CDR3s include the opening cysteine and the closing phenylalanine or tryptophan. The D gene is left open where the match is weak. Clone size is shown for a subset of rows, as once, few, many or a class of expanded clone.

CDR3 protein | CDR3 DNA | clone size | J gene | V gene | D gene | CDR3 length
CASSYVPGVNGELFF | TGTGCCAGCAGTTACGTCCCCGGGGTGAACGGGGAGCTGTTTTTT | few | TRBJ2-2 | TRBV6-5 | . | 15
CASGISPGGYWGYTF | TGTGCCAGCGGGATTTCTCCAGGGGGATACTGGGGCTACACCTTC | . | TRBJ1-2 | TRBV27 | TRBD1 | 15
CASNRRQETQYF | TGTGCCAGCAACAGGCGCCAAGAGACCCAGTACTTC | few | TRBJ2-5 | TRBV2 | . | 12
CASSSPDGENYGYTF | TGTGCCAGCAGCTCCCCGGACGGGGAAAATTATGGCTACACCTTC | . | TRBJ1-2 | TRBV11-3 | . | 15
CASSLTGKRYGYTF | TGTGCCAGCAGTTTAACCGGGAAGCGCTATGGCTACACCTTC | few | TRBJ1-2 | TRBV12-3/TRBV12-4 | . | 14
CASSGETQYF | TGTGCCAGCAGCGGAGAGACCCAGTACTTC | . | TRBJ2-5 | TRBV9 | . | 10
CASRSSGSTEAFF | TGTGCCAGCCGATCATCCGGAAGCACTGAAGCTTTCTTT | few | TRBJ1-1 | TRBV12-3/TRBV12-4 | . | 13
CASSFQLTEAFF | TGTGCCAGCAGCTTCCAGCTCACTGAAGCTTTCTTT | few | TRBJ1-1 | TRBV11-2 | . | 12
CASSPTRARGVQETQYF | TGTGCCAGCAGCCCCACAAGGGCCCGCGGGGTCCAAGAGACCCAGTACTTC | . | TRBJ2-5 | TRBV7-3 | . | 17
CASSKAKVFNEQFF | TGTGCCAGCAGCAAAGCGAAGGTTTTCAATGAGCAGTTCTTC | . | TRBJ2-1 | TRBV21-1 | . | 14